This T cell receptor beta chain derives from a study of cytomegalovirus exposure and HLA in healthy donors. With 7 bases removed from V and 6 bases from J, the gap between germline ends came to 12 bases. Germline V gives CDR1 SNHLY, CDR2 FYNNEI. The CDR3 loop spans 13 amino acids. PCR involved 60 Vbeta and 13 Jbeta primers. Profiling relied on immunoSEQ multiplex PCR, and the TCRdb table lists in-frame clones only, not all of them. Its listing shows 90,000 to 150,000 clones. Overall study results and limits: A classifier reportedly called cytomegalovirus status with high sensitivity and specificity.

To note about this clone: Antigen unknown.

The sample taken for sequencing was PBMCs. The receptor was isolated from a man aged 18-30 years in good health and CMV-seronegative. The chain recombines TRBV2 with TRBJ2-2; tentatively, D is TRBD1 (6 bases). CDR3 nucleotide sequence: TGTGCCAGCAACCACAGGGCGGCCGGGGAGCTGTTTTTT. Amino acid sequence: CASNHRAAGELFF.